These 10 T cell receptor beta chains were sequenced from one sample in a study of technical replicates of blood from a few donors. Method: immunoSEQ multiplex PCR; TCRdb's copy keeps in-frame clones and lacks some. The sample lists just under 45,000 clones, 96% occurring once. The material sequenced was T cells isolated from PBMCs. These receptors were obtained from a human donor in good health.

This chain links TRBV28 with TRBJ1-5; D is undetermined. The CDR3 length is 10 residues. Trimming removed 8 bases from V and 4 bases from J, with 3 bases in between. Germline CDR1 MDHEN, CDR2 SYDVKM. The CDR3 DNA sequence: TGTGCCAGCTCTAATCAGCCCCAGCATTTT. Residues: CASSNQPQHF.

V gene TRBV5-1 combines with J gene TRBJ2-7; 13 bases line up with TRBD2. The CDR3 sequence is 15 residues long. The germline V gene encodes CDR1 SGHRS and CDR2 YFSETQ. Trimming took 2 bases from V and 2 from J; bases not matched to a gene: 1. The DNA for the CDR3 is TGCGCCAGCAGCTTACTAGCGGGAGGGCCCTACGAGCAGTACTTC. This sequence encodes CASSLLAGGPYEQYF.

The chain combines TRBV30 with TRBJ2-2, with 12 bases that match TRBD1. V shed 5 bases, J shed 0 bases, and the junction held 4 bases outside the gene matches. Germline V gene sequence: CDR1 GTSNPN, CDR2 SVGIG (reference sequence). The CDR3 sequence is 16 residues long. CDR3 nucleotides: TGTGCCTGGGGGACAGGGGGCCCCACGAACACCGGGGAGCTGTTTTTT. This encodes CAWGTGGPTNTGELFF.

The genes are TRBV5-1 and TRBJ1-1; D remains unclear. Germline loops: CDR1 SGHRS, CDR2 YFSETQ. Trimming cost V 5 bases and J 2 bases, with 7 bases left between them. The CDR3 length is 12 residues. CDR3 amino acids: CASSTSNTEAFF. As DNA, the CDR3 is TGCGCCAGCAGTACATCCAACACTGAAGCTTTCTTT.

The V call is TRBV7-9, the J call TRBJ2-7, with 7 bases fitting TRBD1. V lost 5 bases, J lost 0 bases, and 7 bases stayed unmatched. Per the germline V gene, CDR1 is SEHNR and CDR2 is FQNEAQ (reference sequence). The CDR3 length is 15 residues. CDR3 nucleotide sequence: TGTGCCAGCAGCCCGGGGACAGCTTCCTCCTACGAGCAGTACTTC. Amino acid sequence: CASSPGTASSYEQYF.

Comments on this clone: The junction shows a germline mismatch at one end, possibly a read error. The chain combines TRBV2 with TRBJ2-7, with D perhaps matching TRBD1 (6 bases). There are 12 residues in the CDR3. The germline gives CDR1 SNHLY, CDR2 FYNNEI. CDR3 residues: CAGRGSGNEQYF. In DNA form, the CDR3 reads TGTGCCGGCAGGGGCTCAGGAAACGAGCAGTACTTC.

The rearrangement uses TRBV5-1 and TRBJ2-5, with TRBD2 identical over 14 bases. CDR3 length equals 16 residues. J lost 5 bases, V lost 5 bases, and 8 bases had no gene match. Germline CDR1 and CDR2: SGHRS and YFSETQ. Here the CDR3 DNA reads TGCGCCAGCAGACGGGGACTAGCGGGAGATGGGGAGACCCAGTACTTC. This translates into CASRRGLAGDGETQYF.

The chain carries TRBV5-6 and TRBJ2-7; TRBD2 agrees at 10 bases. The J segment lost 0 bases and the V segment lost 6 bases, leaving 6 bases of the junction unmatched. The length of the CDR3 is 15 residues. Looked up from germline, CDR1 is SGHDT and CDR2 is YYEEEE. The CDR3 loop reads CASTQSSGSSYEQYF. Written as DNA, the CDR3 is TGTGCCAGCACCCAATCTAGCGGGAGCTCCTACGAGCAGTACTTC.

CDR3 region: CASSYLADQETQYF. The DNA for the CDR3 is TGCGCCAGCAGCTATCTAGCGGACCAAGAGACCCAGTACTTC. The chain recombines TRBV4-1 with TRBJ2-5, with TRBD2 matching 7 bases. The CDR3 contains 14 residues. Germline loops: CDR1 MGHRA, CDR2 YSYEKL. Trimming at V came to 5 bases and at J to 0 bases, leaving 3 bases not matched to a gene.

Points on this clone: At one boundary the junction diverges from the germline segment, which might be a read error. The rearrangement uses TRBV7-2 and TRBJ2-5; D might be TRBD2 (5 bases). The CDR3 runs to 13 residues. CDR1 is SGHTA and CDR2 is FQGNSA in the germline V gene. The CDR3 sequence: CASTLSGKETQYF. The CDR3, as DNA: TGTGCCAGCACCTTAAGCGGAAAAGAGACCCAGTACTTC.